This is a list of T cell receptor beta chains from one sample in a study of vaccination and CD4 T cells after COVID-19. Each CDR3 protein is one row after TCRdb ran MiXCR on the PCR reads. The sample has more than 13,000 distinct CDR3 sequences, around half seen once. Antigen specificity for these receptors is unknown. The sequencing input was CD4+ T cells from blood, cultured in vitro. The source of these receptors is a human donor who had recovered from COVID-19. Both conserved end residues are trimmed from each CDR3. The order of the fields is CDR3 protein, V gene, J gene.

CDR3aa: ASSLLGQASSYNEQF; v_gene: TRBV28; j_gene: TRBJ2-1
CDR3aa: ASSYVGDNEQF; v_gene: TRBV6-2/TRBV6-3; j_gene: TRBJ2-1
CDR3aa: SATTSGSQINEQF; v_gene: TRBV20-1; j_gene: TRBJ2-1
CDR3aa: ASSEFHNQPQH; v_gene: TRBV6-1; j_gene: TRBJ1-5
CDR3aa: ASSGTSGNSYEQY; v_gene: TRBV2; j_gene: TRBJ2-7
CDR3aa: SARPRGTNSPLH; v_gene: TRBV20-1; j_gene: TRBJ1-6
CDR3aa: ATSGQGIETQY; v_gene: TRBV24-1; j_gene: TRBJ2-5
CDR3aa: ASSQEGGNQPQH; v_gene: TRBV4-2; j_gene: TRBJ1-5
CDR3aa: SAMTSGRRF; v_gene: TRBV20-1; j_gene: TRBJ2-1
CDR3aa: ASRKQGAVRNEQF; v_gene: TRBV6-1; j_gene: TRBJ2-1